This T cell receptor beta chain was documented in a study of neoadjuvant anti-PD-1 for oral cavity cancer. Described time point: after neoadjuvant nivolumab, at surgical resection. Trimming at V came to 0 bases and at J to 6 bases, leaving 5 bases not matched to a gene. The CDR3 runs to 14 residues. Germline V CDR1 and CDR2: GTSNPN, SVGIG (reference sequence). Points on this clone: This specimen includes other DNA sequences encoding the same CDR3.

Some clones are missing from TCRdb's copy, which holds only in-frame ones; the method was immunoSEQ multiplex PCR. The sample lists approximately 13,000 clones, less than 80% seen once, with 2.9% in the top ten. The sequence came from a person between 40 and 80 years old with oral cavity squamous cell carcinoma. This chain uses TRBV30 with TRBJ2-3, with TRBD2 matching 8 bases. The sample consisted of PBMCs, taken after nivolumab (anti-PD-1) treatment. In DNA form, the CDR3 reads TGTGCCTGGAGTGTAAGCGGGAGAGGCGATACGCAGTATTTT. It is translated as CAWSVSGRGDTQYF.